The 10 T cell receptor beta chains below come from one sample, sequenced in a study of response to subunit inactivated influenza vaccine. TCRdb passed the RT-PCR reads through MiXCR, listing each CDR3 protein once. In the table there are more than 150,000 distinct CDR3 sequences, around a tenth of which are singletons. Sample: non-naive T cells sorted from PBMCs, taken on the day of vaccination. The receptor source for this set is a man between 45 and 60 years old who received an inactivated influenza vaccine.

This clonotype was detected ten times or more. The V and J genes are TRBV10-2 and TRBJ2-5; tentatively, D is TRBD2 (5 bases). V shed 6 bases and J shed 1 base, with 9 bases lying between them. CDR3 size: 13 residues. The germline gives CDR1 WSHSY, CDR2 SAAADI. CDR3 protein: CASRRVSQETQYF. The CDR3 DNA sequence: TGCGCCAGCAGGCGGGTTTCCCAAGAGACCCAGTACTTC.

With respect to this clonotype: One end of the junction varies from germline; a read error may be responsible. The chain has TRBV29-1 and TRBJ2-5; no clear D gene. The CDR3 length is 13 residues. Germline CDR1 reads SQVTM; CDR2 reads ANQGSEA. CDR3 in amino acids: CSVETLGGLPMDF. The CDR3, as DNA: TGCAGCGTTGAAACCTTAGGTGGGCTGCCCATGGACTTC.

This clonotype was observed many times. The rearrangement links TRBV27 to TRBJ2-3; 7 bases are a match to TRBD2. V dropped 0 bases and J dropped 6; count of bases not matched to a gene: 6. This CDR3 is built from 15 residues. Germline V gene sequence: CDR1 MNHEY, CDR2 SMNVEV (reference sequence). CDR3 sequence (DNA): TGTGCCAGCAGTTTATCGGGAGGGCCGCTGGATACGCAGTATTTT. Its protein product is CASSLSGGPLDTQYF.

This clonotype was seen ten or more times. The rearrangement joins TRBV20-1 to TRBJ2-3; D gene unclear. Between the trimmed V and J ends, which lost 4 bases and 2 bases, there was a span of 13 bases. CDR3 length: 14 amino acids. In germline, CDR1 is DFQATT, CDR2 SNEGSKA (reference sequence). In DNA form, the CDR3 reads TGCAGTGCTATCAAGGGCGGTTACACAGATACGCAGTATTTT. As protein: CSAIKGGYTDTQYF.

This clonotype has a count of ten or more. This sequence joins TRBV12-3 or TRBV12-4 and TRBJ1-4; D gene ambiguous. CDR3 size: 14 residues. V dropped 5 bases and J dropped 5 bases, with 12 bases sitting between them. The DNA of the CDR3 is TGTGCCAGCAGTCCAACCGGTCCCAATGAAAAACTGTTTTTT. It encodes CASSPTGPNEKLFF.

In this sample, this clonotype turned up many times. This chain's CDR3 is CASSVGTVTDTQYF. The CDR3 coding sequence is TGTGCCAGCAGCGTCGGGACCGTCACAGATACGCAGTATTTT. The genes are TRBV9 and TRBJ2-3, with D perhaps given as TRBD1 or TRBD2 (5 bases each). The V and J ends lost 2 bases and 2 bases respectively, with 9 bases between them. Germline V gene data show CDR1 as SGDLS and CDR2 as YYNGEE. CDR3 length equals 14 residues.

The rearrangement uses TRBV6-1 and TRBJ2-3; D might be TRBD2 (5 bases). The CDR3 consists of 15 residues. V lost 7 bases and J 1 base, leaving 15 bases between the germline ends. Germline V gene sequence: CDR1 MNHNS, CDR2 SASEGT. The CDR3 is CASNRNTAGTDTQYF. CDR3 coding DNA: TGTGCCAGCAACCGAAATACAGCGGGCACAGATACGCAGTATTTT.

This clonotype has just a few counts. The rearrangement uses TRBV18 and TRBJ2-4; D perhaps matches TRBD2 (6 bases). The CDR3 has 17 residues. The V end lost 2 bases, the J end lost 1 base, and 15 bases lay between the germline ends. Germline values: CDR1 KGHSH, CDR2 LQKENI. CDR3 DNA: TGTGCCAGCTCACCAACCCAGGGCGGGACGGCCAAAAACATTCAGTACTTC. Translating it yields CASSPTQGGTAKNIQYF.

This clonotype was detected many times. The chain has TRBV6-1 and TRBJ2-5; 10 bases align to TRBD2. The CDR3 loop spans 16 amino acids. Germline V gives CDR1 MNHNS, CDR2 SASEGT. Germline trimming cut 5 bases from V and 1 base from J; bases unmatched to any gene: 7. Here the CDR3 reads CASSRRGLAAQETQYF. CDR3 in DNA: TGTGCCAGCAGTCGACGAGGACTAGCGGCCCAAGAGACCCAGTACTTC.

This clonotype showed up many times. The CDR3 DNA reads TGCCGGGTCGGTACCTCGAACACTGAAGCTTTCTTT. The encoded protein is CRVGTSNTEAFF. The chain recombines TRBV20-1 with TRBJ1-1; D remains ambiguous. The CDR3 contains 12 residues. Per germline, CDR1 DFQATT and CDR2 SNEGSKA (reference sequence).